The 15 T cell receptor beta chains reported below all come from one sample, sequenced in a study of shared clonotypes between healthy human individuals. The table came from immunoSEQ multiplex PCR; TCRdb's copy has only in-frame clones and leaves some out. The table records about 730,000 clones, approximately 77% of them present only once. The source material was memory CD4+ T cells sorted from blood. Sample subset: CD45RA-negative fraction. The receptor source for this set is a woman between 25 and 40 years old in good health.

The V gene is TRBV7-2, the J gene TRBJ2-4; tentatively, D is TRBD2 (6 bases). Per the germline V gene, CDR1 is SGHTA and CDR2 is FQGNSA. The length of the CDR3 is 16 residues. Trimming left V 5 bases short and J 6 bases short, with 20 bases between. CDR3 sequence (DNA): TGTGCCAGCAGCCAAGAATTGGGGGGATCAGTAAACATTCAGTACTTC. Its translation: CASSQELGGSVNIQYF.

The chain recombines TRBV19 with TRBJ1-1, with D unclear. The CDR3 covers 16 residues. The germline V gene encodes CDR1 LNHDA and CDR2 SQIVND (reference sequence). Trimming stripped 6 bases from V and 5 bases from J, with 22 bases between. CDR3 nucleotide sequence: TGTGCCAGTAGGTCGGGTGGGCATTCCGGGAGGACTGAAGCTTTCTTT. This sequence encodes CASRSGGHSGRTEAFF.

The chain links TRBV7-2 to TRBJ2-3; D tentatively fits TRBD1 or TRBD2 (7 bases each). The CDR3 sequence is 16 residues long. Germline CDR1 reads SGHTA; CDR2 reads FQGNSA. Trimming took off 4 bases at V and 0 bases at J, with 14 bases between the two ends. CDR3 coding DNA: TGTGCCAGCAGCTCAAGCGGGACAGCTAGCACAGATACGCAGTATTTT. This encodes CASSSSGTASTDTQYF.

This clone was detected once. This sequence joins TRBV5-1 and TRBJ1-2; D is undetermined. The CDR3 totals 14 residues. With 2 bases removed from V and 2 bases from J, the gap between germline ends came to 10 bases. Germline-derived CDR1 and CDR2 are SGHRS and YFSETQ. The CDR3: CASSFDALNYGYTF. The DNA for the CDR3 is TGCGCCAGCAGCTTCGACGCCCTAAACTATGGCTACACCTTC.

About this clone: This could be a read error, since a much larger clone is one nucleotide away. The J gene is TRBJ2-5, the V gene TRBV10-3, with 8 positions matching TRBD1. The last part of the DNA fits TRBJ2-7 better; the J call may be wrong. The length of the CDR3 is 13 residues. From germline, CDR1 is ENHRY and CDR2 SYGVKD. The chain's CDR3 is CAISESTGGEQYF. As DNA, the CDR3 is TGTGCCATCAGTGAGTCCACAGGGGGCGAGCAGTACTTC.

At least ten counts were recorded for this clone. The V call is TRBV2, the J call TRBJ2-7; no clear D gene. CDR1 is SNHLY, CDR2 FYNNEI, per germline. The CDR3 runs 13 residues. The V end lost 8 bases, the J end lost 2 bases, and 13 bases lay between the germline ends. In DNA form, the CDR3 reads TGTGCCAGCTGCTCCCCGGTCCCCTACGAGCAGTACTTC. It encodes CASCSPVPYEQYF.

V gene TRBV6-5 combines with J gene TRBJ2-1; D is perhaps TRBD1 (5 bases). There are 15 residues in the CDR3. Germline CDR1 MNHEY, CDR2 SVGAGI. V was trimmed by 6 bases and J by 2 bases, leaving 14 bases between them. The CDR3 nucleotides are TGTGCCAGCAGCTTCGCAGGGCAAACCTACAATGAGCAGTTCTTC. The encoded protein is CASSFAGQTYNEQFF.

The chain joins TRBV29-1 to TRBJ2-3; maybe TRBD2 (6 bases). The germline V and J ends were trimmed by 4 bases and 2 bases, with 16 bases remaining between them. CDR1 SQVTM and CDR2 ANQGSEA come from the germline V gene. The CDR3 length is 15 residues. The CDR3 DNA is TGCAGCGTTGCGGGGGTAGTAGCGGTCACAGATACGCAGTATTTT. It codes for CSVAGVVAVTDTQYF.

In nucleotides, the CDR3 is TGCGCCAGCAGTTATGGACAGAGCAACACCATATATTTT. It is translated as CASSYGQSNTIYF. The rearrangement links TRBV5-1 to TRBJ1-3; TRBD1 might be the D (6 bases). The CDR3 is 13 residues long. Trimming left V 5 bases short and J 7 bases short, with 13 bases between. Germline V gives CDR1 SGHRS, CDR2 YFSETQ.

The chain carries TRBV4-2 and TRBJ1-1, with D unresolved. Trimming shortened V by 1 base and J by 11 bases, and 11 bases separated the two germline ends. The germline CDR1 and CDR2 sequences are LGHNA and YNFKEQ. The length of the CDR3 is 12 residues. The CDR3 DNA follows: TGTGCCAGCAGCCAAGGCGAGGGAAGGGCTTTCTTT. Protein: CASSQGEGRAFF.

The CDR3, as DNA: TGTGCCAGCAGCTTAGACGGCCTCGGGGGGGCGCGTTACGAGCAGTACTTC. Amino acid sequence: CASSLDGLGGARYEQYF. This sequence joins TRBV7-9 and TRBJ2-7; 8 bases are shared with TRBD2. From germline, CDR1 is SEHNR and CDR2 FQNEAQ (reference sequence). V lost 1 base to trimming and J lost 4 bases; unmatched junction nucleotides: 12. The CDR3 extends over 17 amino acids.

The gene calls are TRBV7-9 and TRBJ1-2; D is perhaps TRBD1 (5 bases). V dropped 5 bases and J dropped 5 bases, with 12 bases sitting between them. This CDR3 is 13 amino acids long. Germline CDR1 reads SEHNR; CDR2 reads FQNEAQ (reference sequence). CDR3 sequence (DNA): TGTGCCAGCAGCGGGACGGATGGGTATGGCTACACCTTC. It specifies CASSGTDGYGYTF.

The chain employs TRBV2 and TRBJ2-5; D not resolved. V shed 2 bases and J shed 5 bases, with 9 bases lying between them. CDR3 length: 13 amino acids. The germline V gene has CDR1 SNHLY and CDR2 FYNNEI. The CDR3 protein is CASSEPGIETQYF. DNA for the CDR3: TGTGCCAGCAGTGAACCTGGAATTGAGACCCAGTACTTC.

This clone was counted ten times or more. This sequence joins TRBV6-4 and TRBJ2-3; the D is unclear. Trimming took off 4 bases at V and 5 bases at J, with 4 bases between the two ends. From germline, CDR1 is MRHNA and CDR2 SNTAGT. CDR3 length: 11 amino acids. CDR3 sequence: CASSVGDTQYF. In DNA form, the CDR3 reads TGTGCCAGCAGTGTTGGAGATACGCAGTATTTT.

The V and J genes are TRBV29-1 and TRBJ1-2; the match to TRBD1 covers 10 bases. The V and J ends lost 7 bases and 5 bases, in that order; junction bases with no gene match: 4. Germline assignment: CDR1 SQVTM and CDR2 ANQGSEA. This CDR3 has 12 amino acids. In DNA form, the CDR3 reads TGCAGCGGGCGACAGGGGGCTTATGGCTACACCTTC. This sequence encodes CSGRQGAYGYTF.